This entry features one T cell receptor (beta chain) sequence. These data come from a study of blood T cell repertoires in COVID-19. Overall study: The United States, Italy and Spain provided the acute and convalescent COVID-19 samples. Sources were T cells, B-cell-depleted T cells, or PBMCs; the material itself was cDNA or gDNA.

TCRdb keeps only in-frame clones here, not all; method: immunoSEQ multiplex PCR. The sample holds approximately 110,000 clones, about 85% seen once. Losses at the gene ends were 4 bases for V and 0 bases for J; bases not matched to a gene: 6. This CDR3 contains 17 residues. Germline V lookup: CDR1 SGHNT, CDR2 YENEEA. The chain combines TRBV11-3 with TRBJ1-3; 10 bases align to TRBD1. The source material was peripheral blood. This receptor was taken from a man aged 50-59 years with acute or convalescent COVID-19. The CDR3 sequence is CASSWGQGTGSGNTIYF. CDR3 in DNA: TGTGCCAGCAGCTGGGGACAGGGGACAGGCTCTGGAAACACCATATATTTT.